This TCR beta chain was recovered during a study of blood T cell repertoires in COVID-19. Overall study: The origin of the acute and convalescent COVID-19 samples was the United States, Italy and Spain. T cells, B-cell-depleted T cells, or PBMCs provided the cDNA or gDNA that served as material.

Germline V gives CDR1 SNHLY, CDR2 FYNNEI. CDR3 size: 13 residues. The V gene lost 7 bases and the J gene lost 0 bases, with 9 bases spanning the gap. How the authors handled the data: Reference gene primer amplification in the assay estimated nucleated cell counts. TCRdb keeps only in-frame clones here, not all; method: immunoSEQ multiplex PCR. V and J calls and clone size are those listed in that table; D and trimming were worked out from the DNA. The sample carries about 130,000 clones, about 80% recorded once. Sequenced input: peripheral blood. The chain has TRBV2 and TRBJ1-1; no reliable D call. This sequence was found in a man aged 40-49 years with active or convalescent COVID-19. CDR3 sequence: CASTSDMNTEAFF. CDR3 DNA: TGTGCCAGCACTTCAGATATGAACACTGAAGCTTTCTTT.